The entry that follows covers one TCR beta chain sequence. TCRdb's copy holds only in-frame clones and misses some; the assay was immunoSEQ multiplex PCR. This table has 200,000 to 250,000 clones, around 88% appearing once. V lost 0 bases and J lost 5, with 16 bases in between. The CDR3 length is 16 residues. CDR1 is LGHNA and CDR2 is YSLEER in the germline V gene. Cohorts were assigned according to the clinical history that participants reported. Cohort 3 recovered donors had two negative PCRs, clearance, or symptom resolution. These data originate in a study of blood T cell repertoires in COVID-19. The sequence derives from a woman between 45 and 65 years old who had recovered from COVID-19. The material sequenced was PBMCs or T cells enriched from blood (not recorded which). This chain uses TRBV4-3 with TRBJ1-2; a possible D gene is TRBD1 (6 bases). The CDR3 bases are TGCGCCAGCAGCCAAGAGGCGAACAGGCAGGGGTATGGCTACACCTTC. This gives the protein CASSQEANRQGYGYTF.